This T cell receptor (beta chain) was recorded in a study of shared clonotypes between healthy human individuals. The wider study: Three plates each covered CD4 naive and memory; CD8 naive two, CD8 memory one. Study-wide results and limits: Generation probabilities of non-shared clonotypes were lower (relative to those shared by all four donors).

Germline trimming cut 3 bases from V and 3 bases from J; bases unmatched to any gene: 2. The CDR3 sequence is 14 residues long. Per germline, CDR1 SGDLS and CDR2 YYNGEE. This clone was observed a handful of times. Antigen unknown. Other DNA sequences in this specimen translate into the identical CDR3. Only CD45RO-negative cells positively selected for CCR7 counted as naive CD8 cells, so terminally differentiated effector memory CD45RA+ cells were excluded. The authors distributed each subset's genomic DNA evenly over several immunoSEQ plates. Here immunoSEQ multiplex PCR was the method, and the copy in TCRdb shows in-frame clones only, minus some. The repertoire has some 630,000 clones, approximately 96% of them found once; the top ten carry about 0.11%.

The sequencing sample was made of naive CD8+ T cells sorted from blood. The chain couples TRBV9 to TRBJ2-7; 11 bases match TRBD1. The sequence was obtained from a woman aged 25 to 39 in good health. The CDR3 DNA is TGTGCCAGCAGCGCGGGGACAGGGGGCTACGAGCAGTACTTC. Translated: CASSAGTGGYEQYF.